The present T cell receptor beta chain was sequenced within a study of regulatory T cells in long-lasting Graves disease. Through Arm-PCR of CDR3 regions and iRepertoire HTBI primers, TCR beta libraries were built. TCRdb re-derived calls from the multiplex PCR reads in MiXCR, one entry per CDR3 protein. The repertoire holds about 610,000 distinct CDR3 sequences, 15% to 20% seen once, with about 12% in the top ten. Germline-derived CDR1 and CDR2 are SGHTA and FQGNSA. Trimming stripped 4 bases from V and 4 bases from J, with 17 bases between. The CDR3 runs 15 residues. Time point of the sample: newly diagnosed GD, antithyroid drugs for less than 3 months. Preparation of the TCR library used RNA extracted from PBMCs. This clonotype has at least ten counts. The sample was also linked to a second study, of T cells in Graves' hyperthyroidism and ophthalmopathy. From that report: First-round RT-PCR of the TCR CDR3 relied on the HTBI primer set.

The sequence derives from a man aged 18 to 30 with Graves disease. The specimen was peripheral blood mononuclear cells (PBMCs), collected at new diagnosis, from a patient treated with antithyroid drugs. This chain uses TRBV7-2 with TRBJ2-7, with D perhaps TRBD2 (6 bases). The CDR3 nucleotides read TGTGCCAGCAGCTGGTCGAATGGAGGGAGTTACGAGCAGTACTTC. It is translated as CASSWSNGGSYEQYF.